This passage covers 8 T cell receptor beta chains from one sample sequenced in a study of beta chain features in type 1 diabetes. Study observations and caveats: Across all four CD4+ subsets, people with type 1 diabetes showed modestly shorter TCRB CDR3s.

These receptors have no known antigen. Investigators reverse transcribed all isolated RNA, so they sequenced expressed TCRB transcripts. Repertoires were generated with immunoSEQ multiplex PCR, while TCRdb's copy carries only in-frame clones and drops some. Here the sample spans hundreds of thousands of clones, more than 12% being singletons. The sequencing input was naive CD4+ T cells from blood. The origin of the receptors is a man aged 18 to 30 with type 1 diabetes.

This clone was observed a few times. The gene calls are TRBV7-2 and TRBJ2-3; maybe TRBD2 (6 bases). CDR1 SGHTA and CDR2 FQGNSA come from the germline V gene. CDR3 length: 15 amino acids. V dropped 5 bases and J dropped 2 bases, with 14 bases sitting between them. Here the CDR3 DNA reads TGTGCCAGCAGCCCCTGGGGACTGACCACAGATACGCAGTATTTT. Residues: CASSPWGLTTDTQYF.

This chain uses TRBV7-2 with TRBJ2-5, with D tentatively TRBD2 (5 bases). Germline V lookup: CDR1 SGHTA, CDR2 FQGNSA. This CDR3 comprises 13 residues. Trimming stripped 5 bases from V and 5 bases from J, with 12 bases between. The DNA for the CDR3 is TGTGCCAGCAGCACGGGGTTGATGGAGACCCAGTACTTC. Translation: CASSTGLMETQYF. Drawing the rest from reference TRBV7-2 and TRBJ2-5, the complete variable domain is GAGVSQSPSNKVTEKGKDVELRCDPISGHTALYWYRQSLGQGLEFLIYFQGNSAPDKSGLPSDRFSAERTGGSVSTLTIQRTQQEDSAVYLCASSTGLMETQYFGPGTRLLVL.

This clone was seen a few times. V and J are TRBV18 and TRBJ2-1, with D possibly TRBD2 on 6 matching bases. Between the trimmed V and J ends, which lost 5 bases and 0 bases, there was a span of 14 bases. This CDR3 is built from 16 residues. Germline V gives CDR1 KGHSH, CDR2 LQKENI. CDR3 in amino acids: CASSRSSASSYNEQFF. CDR3 DNA: TGTGCCAGCTCAAGGTCTAGCGCCAGCTCCTACAATGAGCAGTTCTTC.

This clone was seen more than once but under ten times. The chain couples TRBV7-2 to TRBJ2-7; the match to TRBD2 covers 7 bases. The CDR3 extends over 16 amino acids. The germline gives CDR1 SGHTA, CDR2 FQGNSA. Germline trimming cut 1 base from V and 0 bases from J; bases unmatched to any gene: 6. The CDR3 sequence is CASSLVGGGASYEQYF. CDR3 nucleotide sequence: TGTGCCAGCAGCTTAGTTGGCGGGGGTGCCTCCTACGAGCAGTACTTC.

The rearrangement uses TRBV29-1 and TRBJ1-1, with D uncertain. V was shortened by 4 bases and J by 5 bases, with 17 bases between the two germline ends. Germline lookup yields CDR1 SQVTM and CDR2 ANQGSEA. CDR3 length equals 14 residues. The CDR3 spells CSVVLKLWETEAFF. CDR3 bases: TGCAGCGTTGTTCTAAAACTCTGGGAGACTGAAGCTTTCTTT.

V usage is TRBV7-3 and J usage is TRBJ2-1, with 11 bases aligning to TRBD2. Trimming took 4 bases from V and 2 from J; bases not matched to a gene: 4. CDR1 is SGHTA, CDR2 FQGTGA, per germline. The CDR3 runs 16 residues. In DNA, the CDR3 is TGTGCCAGCAGCTATAGCGGGGGGGTACCCTACAATGAGCAGTTCTTC. This translates into CASSYSGGVPYNEQFF.

This clone was recorded a few times. The chain recombines TRBV5-6 with TRBJ1-2, with D maybe TRBD1 (6 bases). V was trimmed by 1 base and J by 5 bases, leaving 9 bases between them. CDR1 is SGHDT and CDR2 is YYEEEE in the germline V gene. The CDR3 spans 13 residues. CDR3 amino acids: CASSLQGFYGYTF. CDR3 in DNA: TGTGCCAGCAGCTTGCAGGGGTTTTATGGCTACACCTTC.

The chain recombines TRBV29-1 with TRBJ1-2; 7 nucleotides match TRBD1. This CDR3 has 11 residues. Germline CDR1 is SQVTM and CDR2 is ANQGSEA. Trimming took 4 bases from V and 5 from J; bases not matched to a gene: 1. The CDR3 DNA follows: TGCAGCGTTGTGACAGGGTATGGCTACACCTTC. As protein: CSVVTGYGYTF.